This T cell receptor (beta chain) is from a study of blood T cell repertoires in COVID-19. Clones were read by immunoSEQ multiplex PCR, and TCRdb kept only the in-frame ones, dropping some. The sample carries 230,000 or so clones, about nine tenths recorded once. Germline trimming cut 2 bases from V and 2 bases from J; bases unmatched to any gene: 8. The germline gives CDR1 GTSNPN, CDR2 SVGIG (reference sequence). The CDR3 extends over 16 amino acids. The V gene is TRBV30, the J gene TRBJ2-4; 8 bases match TRBD2. The clonotype comes from a woman aged 35 to 49 with acute COVID-19. Input material: PBMCs or T cells enriched from blood (not recorded which). CDR3 sequence: CAWSNLAGGPKNIQYF. The CDR3 DNA reads as TGTGCCTGGAGTAATTTGGCGGGGGGCCCCAAAAACATTCAGTACTTC.